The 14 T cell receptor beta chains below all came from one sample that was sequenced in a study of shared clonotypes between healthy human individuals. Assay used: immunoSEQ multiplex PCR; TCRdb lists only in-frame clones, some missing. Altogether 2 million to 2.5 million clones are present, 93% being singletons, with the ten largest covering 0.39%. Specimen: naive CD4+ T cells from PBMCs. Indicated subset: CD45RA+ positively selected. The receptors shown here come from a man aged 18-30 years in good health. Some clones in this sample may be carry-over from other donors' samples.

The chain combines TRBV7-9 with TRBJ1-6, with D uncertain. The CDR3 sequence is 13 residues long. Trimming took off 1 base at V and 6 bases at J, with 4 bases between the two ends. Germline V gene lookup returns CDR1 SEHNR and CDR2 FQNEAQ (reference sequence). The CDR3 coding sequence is TGTGCCAGCAGCTTAGGGGGTAATTCACCCCTCCACTTT. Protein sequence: CASSLGGNSPLHF.

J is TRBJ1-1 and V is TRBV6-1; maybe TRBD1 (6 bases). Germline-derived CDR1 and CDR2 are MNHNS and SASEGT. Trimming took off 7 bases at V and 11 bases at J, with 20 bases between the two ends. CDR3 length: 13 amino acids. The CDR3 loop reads CASTPWAGEDAFF. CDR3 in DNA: TGTGCCAGCACCCCGTGGGCAGGGGAGGATGCTTTCTTT.

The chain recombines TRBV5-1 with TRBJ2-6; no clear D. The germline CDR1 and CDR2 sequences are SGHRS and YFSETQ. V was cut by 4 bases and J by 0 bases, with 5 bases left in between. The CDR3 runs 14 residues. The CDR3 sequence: CASSVNSGANVLTF. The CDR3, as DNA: TGCGCCAGCAGCGTAAACTCTGGGGCCAACGTCCTGACTTTC.

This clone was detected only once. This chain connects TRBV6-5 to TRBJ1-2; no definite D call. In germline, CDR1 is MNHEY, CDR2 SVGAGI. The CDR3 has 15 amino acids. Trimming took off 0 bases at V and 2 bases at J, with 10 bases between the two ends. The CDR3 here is CASSYSTAGNYGYTF. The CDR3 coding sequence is TGTGCCAGCAGTTACTCGACGGCGGGCAACTATGGCTACACCTTC.

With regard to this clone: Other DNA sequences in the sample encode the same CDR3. This CDR3 is CASSLTGGSGELFF. DNA for the CDR3: TGCGCCAGCAGCTTAACAGGGGGTTCCGGGGAGCTGTTTTTT. The chain has TRBV5-1 and TRBJ2-2; 8 nucleotides line up with TRBD1. There are 14 residues in the CDR3. The ends lost 2 bases at V and 6 bases at J; junction bases unmatched: 3. Germline CDR1 SGHRS, CDR2 YFSETQ.

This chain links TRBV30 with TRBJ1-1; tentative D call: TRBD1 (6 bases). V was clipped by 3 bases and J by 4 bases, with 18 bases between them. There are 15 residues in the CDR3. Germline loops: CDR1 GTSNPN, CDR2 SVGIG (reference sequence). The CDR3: CAWSTGQQGGTEAFF. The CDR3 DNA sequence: TGTGCCTGGAGCACGGGCCAACAGGGAGGCACTGAAGCTTTCTTT.

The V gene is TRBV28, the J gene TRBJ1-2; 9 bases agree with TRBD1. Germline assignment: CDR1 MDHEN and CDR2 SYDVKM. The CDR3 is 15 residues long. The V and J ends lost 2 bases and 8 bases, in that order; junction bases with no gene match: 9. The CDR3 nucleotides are TGTGCCAGCAGTTTACAAACAGGGGGCGCAGGCGGCTACACCTTC. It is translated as CASSLQTGGAGGYTF.

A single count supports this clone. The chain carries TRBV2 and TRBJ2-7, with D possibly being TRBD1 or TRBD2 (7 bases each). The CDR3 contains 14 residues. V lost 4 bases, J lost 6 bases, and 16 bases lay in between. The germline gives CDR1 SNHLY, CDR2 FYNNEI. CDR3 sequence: CASSAQGGGVEQYF. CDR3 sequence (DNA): TGTGCCAGCAGTGCCCAGGGAGGGGGCGTCGAGCAGTACTTC. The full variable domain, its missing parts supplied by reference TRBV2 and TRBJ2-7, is EPEVTQTPSHQVTQMGQEVILRCVPISNHLYFYWYRQILGQKVEFLVSFYNNEISEKSEIFDDQFSVERPDGSNFTLKIRSTKLEDSAMYFCASSAQGGGVEQYFGPGTRLTVT.

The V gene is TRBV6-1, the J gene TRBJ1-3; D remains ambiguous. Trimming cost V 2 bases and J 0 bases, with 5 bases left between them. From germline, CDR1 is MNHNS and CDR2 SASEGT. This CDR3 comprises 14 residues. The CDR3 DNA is TGTGCCAGCAGTGAAACAGCCTCTGGAAACACCATATATTTT. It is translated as CASSETASGNTIYF.

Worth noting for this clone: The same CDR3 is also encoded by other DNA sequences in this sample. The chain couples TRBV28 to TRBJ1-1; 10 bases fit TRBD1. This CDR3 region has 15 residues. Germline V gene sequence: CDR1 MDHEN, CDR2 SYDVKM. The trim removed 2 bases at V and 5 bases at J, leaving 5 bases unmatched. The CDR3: CASSLRTGGRTEAFF. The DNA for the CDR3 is TGTGCCAGCAGTTTACGGACAGGGGGAAGGACTGAAGCTTTCTTT.

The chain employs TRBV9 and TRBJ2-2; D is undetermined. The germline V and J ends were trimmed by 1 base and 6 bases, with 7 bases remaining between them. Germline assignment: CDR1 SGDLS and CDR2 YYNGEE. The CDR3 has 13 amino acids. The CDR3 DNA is TGTGCCAGCAGCGTACTGCCTCCCGGGGAGCTGTTTTTT. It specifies CASSVLPPGELFF.

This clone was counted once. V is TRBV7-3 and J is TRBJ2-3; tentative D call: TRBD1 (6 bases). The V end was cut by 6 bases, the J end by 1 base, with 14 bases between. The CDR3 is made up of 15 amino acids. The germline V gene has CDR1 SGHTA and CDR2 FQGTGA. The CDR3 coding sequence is TGTGCCAGCAGTCCACCTCCAGGGGGCACAGATACGCAGTATTTT. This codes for CASSPPPGGTDTQYF.

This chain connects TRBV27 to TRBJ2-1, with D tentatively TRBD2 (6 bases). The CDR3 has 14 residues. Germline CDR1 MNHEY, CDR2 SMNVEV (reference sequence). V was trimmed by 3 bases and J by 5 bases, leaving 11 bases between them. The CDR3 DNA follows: TGTGCCAGCAGTTTGGCGGGAAGGAACAATGAGCAGTTCTTC. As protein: CASSLAGRNNEQFF.

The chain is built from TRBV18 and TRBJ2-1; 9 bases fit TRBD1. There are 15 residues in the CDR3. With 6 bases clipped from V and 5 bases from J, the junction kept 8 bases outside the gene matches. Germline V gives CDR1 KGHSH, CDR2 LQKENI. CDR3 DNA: TGTGCCAGCTCCCTCCTCGGGGACAGGGACAATGAGCAGTTCTTC. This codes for CASSLLGDRDNEQFF.